A selection of T cell receptor beta chains follows, all from one sample in a study of blood T cell repertoires in COVID-19. The repertoire was sequenced with immunoSEQ multiplex PCR; TCRdb's copy has only in-frame clones and lacks some. In the table there are about 200,000 clones, 85% to 90% of which are singletons. Sample: peripheral blood. These receptors were obtained from a man aged 45-60 years with acute or convalescent COVID-19. Both conserved end residues are part of each CDR3. Each record gives: D gene, clone size, CDR3 length, J gene, V gene, CDR3 protein, CDR3 DNA. A D gene is named only where the DNA matches it firmly. Clone size, where shown, is once, few, many, or a class for clones that have expanded.

D gene: .; clone size: .; CDR3 length: 15; J gene: TRBJ2-5; V gene: TRBV6-5; CDR3 protein: CASSYSGAKQETQYF; CDR3 DNA: TGTGCCAGCAGTTACTCAGGGGCAAAACAAGAGACCCAGTACTTC
D gene: TRBD1; clone size: .; CDR3 length: 13; J gene: TRBJ1-3; V gene: TRBV5-1; CDR3 protein: CASSFETGTTIYF; CDR3 DNA: TGCGCCAGCAGCTTCGAGACAGGGACCACCATATATTTT
D gene: TRBD1; clone size: few; CDR3 length: 15; J gene: TRBJ1-3; V gene: TRBV6-5; CDR3 protein: CASRIRGQGRDTIYF; CDR3 DNA: TGTGCCAGCAGAATTCGAGGACAGGGTCGAGACACCATATATTTT
D gene: .; clone size: once; CDR3 length: 15; J gene: TRBJ1-5; V gene: TRBV7-8; CDR3 protein: CASSLARLGAQPQHF; CDR3 DNA: TGTGCCAGCAGCTTAGCGAGGTTAGGGGCTCAGCCCCAGCATTTT
D gene: TRBD1; clone size: .; CDR3 length: 16; J gene: TRBJ1-1; V gene: TRBV7-2; CDR3 protein: CASSSGQPLMNTEAFF; CDR3 DNA: TGTGCCAGCAGCTCGGGACAGCCTTTGATGAACACTGAAGCTTTCTTT
D gene: .; clone size: .; CDR3 length: 20; J gene: TRBJ1-5; V gene: TRBV5-5; CDR3 protein: CASSPHGAGRMYNSNQPQHF; CDR3 DNA: TGTGCCAGCAGCCCGCACGGGGCGGGAAGAATGTACAATAGCAATCAGCCCCAGCATTTT
D gene: .; clone size: .; CDR3 length: 13; J gene: TRBJ2-7; V gene: TRBV11-2; CDR3 protein: CASSFPSSYEQYF; CDR3 DNA: TGTGCCAGCAGCTTCCCGAGCTCCTACGAGCAGTACTTC
D gene: .; clone size: .; CDR3 length: 14; J gene: TRBJ2-4; V gene: TRBV5-4; CDR3 protein: CASSLTGAKNIQYF; CDR3 DNA: TGTGCCAGCAGCCTTACAGGGGCCAAAAACATTCAGTACTTC
D gene: TRBD1; clone size: .; CDR3 length: 14; J gene: TRBJ2-3; V gene: TRBV5-1; CDR3 protein: CASSLQGDTDTQYF; CDR3 DNA: TGCGCCAGCAGCTTGCAGGGGGACACAGATACGCAGTATTTT
D gene: .; clone size: .; CDR3 length: 12; J gene: TRBJ2-7; V gene: TRBV30; CDR3 protein: CAWRPYSYEQYF; CDR3 DNA: TGTGCCTGGAGGCCTTACAGCTACGAGCAGTACTTC
D gene: .; clone size: .; CDR3 length: 13; J gene: TRBJ1-5; V gene: TRBV18; CDR3 protein: CASSPLVDQPQHF; CDR3 DNA: TGTGCCAGCTCACCACTCGTTGATCAGCCCCAGCATTTT
D gene: .; clone size: .; CDR3 length: 16; J gene: TRBJ1-4; V gene: TRBV11-2; CDR3 protein: CASSLGAGQTNEKLFF; CDR3 DNA: TGTGCCAGCAGCTTAGGGGCAGGGCAGACTAATGAAAAACTGTTTTTT
D gene: .; clone size: .; CDR3 length: 13; J gene: TRBJ1-3; V gene: TRBV19; CDR3 protein: CASRQGGGNTIYF; CDR3 DNA: TGTGCCAGTAGACAGGGTGGTGGAAACACCATATATTTT
D gene: .; clone size: .; CDR3 length: 14; J gene: TRBJ1-1; V gene: TRBV6-2/TRBV6-3; CDR3 protein: CASSYSFRDTEAFF; CDR3 DNA: TGTGCCAGCAGTTACTCGTTCAGGGACACTGAAGCTTTCTTT
D gene: .; clone size: .; CDR3 length: 14; J gene: TRBJ1-4; V gene: TRBV5-1; CDR3 protein: CASSRGATNEKLFF; CDR3 DNA: TGCGCCAGCAGCCGGGGGGCAACTAATGAAAAACTGTTTTTT
D gene: .; clone size: .; CDR3 length: 13; J gene: TRBJ1-1; V gene: TRBV11-2; CDR3 protein: CASSLDVENEAFF; CDR3 DNA: TGTGCCAGCAGCTTAGATGTCGAGAATGAAGCTTTCTTT
D gene: .; clone size: .; CDR3 length: 15; J gene: TRBJ1-5; V gene: TRBV2; CDR3 protein: CASSELQGGNQPQHF; CDR3 DNA: TGTGCCAGCAGTGAACTTCAGGGCGGCAATCAGCCCCAGCATTTT
D gene: .; clone size: .; CDR3 length: 13; J gene: TRBJ2-7; V gene: TRBV27; CDR3 protein: CASSLWGGYEQYF; CDR3 DNA: TGTGCCAGCAGTTTATGGGGAGGCTACGAGCAGTACTTC
D gene: TRBD1; clone size: .; CDR3 length: 15; J gene: TRBJ1-2; V gene: TRBV19; CDR3 protein: CASRGQGAEHYGYTF; CDR3 DNA: TGTGCCAGTAGGGGACAGGGGGCGGAACACTATGGCTACACCTTC
D gene: .; clone size: .; CDR3 length: 16; J gene: TRBJ1-2; V gene: TRBV4-2; CDR3 protein: CASSQDLRELTPRYTF; CDR3 DNA: TGTGCCAGCAGCCAAGATTTGCGGGAGCTAACTCCCCGCTACACCTTC
D gene: .; clone size: .; CDR3 length: 18; J gene: TRBJ1-6; V gene: TRBV4-1; CDR3 protein: CASSQVGSRSSYNSPLHF; CDR3 DNA: TGCGCCAGCAGCCAAGTTGGGAGTAGGAGCTCCTATAATTCACCCCTCCACTTT
D gene: TRBD1; clone size: .; CDR3 length: 16; J gene: TRBJ1-1; V gene: TRBV5-1; CDR3 protein: CASSPTPTGGGTEAFF; CDR3 DNA: TGCGCCAGCAGCCCCACACCGACAGGGGGCGGTACTGAAGCTTTCTTT
D gene: TRBD1; clone size: few; CDR3 length: 15; J gene: TRBJ2-5; V gene: TRBV27; CDR3 protein: CASSLWTGAGETQYF; CDR3 DNA: TGTGCCAGCAGTTTATGGACAGGGGCAGGGGAGACCCAGTACTTC